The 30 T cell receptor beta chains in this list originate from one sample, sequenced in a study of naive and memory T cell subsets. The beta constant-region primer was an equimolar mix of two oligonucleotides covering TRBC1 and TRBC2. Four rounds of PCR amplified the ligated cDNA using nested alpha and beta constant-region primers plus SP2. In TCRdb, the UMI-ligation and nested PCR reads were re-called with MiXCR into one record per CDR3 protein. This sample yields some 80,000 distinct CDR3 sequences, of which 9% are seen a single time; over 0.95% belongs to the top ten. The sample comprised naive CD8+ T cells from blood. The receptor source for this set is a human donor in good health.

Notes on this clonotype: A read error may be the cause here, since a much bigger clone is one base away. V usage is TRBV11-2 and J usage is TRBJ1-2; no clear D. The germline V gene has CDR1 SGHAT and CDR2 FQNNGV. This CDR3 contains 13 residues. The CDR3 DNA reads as TGTGTCAGCAGCGGAGGACTGCGCTATGGCTACACCTTC. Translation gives CVSSGGLRYGYTF.

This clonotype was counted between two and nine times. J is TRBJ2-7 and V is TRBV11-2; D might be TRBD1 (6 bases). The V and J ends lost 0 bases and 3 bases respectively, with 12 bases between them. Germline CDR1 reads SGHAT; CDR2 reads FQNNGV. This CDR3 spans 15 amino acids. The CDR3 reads CASSLEQGKNYEQYF. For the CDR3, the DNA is TGTGCCAGCAGCTTAGAACAGGGCAAGAACTACGAGCAGTACTTC.

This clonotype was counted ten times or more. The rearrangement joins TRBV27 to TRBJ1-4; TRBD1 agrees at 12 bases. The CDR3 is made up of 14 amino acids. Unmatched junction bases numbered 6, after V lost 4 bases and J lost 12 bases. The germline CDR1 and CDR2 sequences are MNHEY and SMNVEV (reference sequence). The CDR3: CASSWGQGAWELFF. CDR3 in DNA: TGTGCCAGCAGTTGGGGACAGGGGGCCTGGGAACTGTTTTTT.

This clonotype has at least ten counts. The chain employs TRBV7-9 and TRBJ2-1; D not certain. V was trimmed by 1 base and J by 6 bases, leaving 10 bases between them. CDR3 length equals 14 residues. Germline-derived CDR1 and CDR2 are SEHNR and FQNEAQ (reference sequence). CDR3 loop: CASSLDGRINEQFF. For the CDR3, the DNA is TGTGCCAGCAGCTTAGATGGACGGATCAATGAGCAGTTCTTC.

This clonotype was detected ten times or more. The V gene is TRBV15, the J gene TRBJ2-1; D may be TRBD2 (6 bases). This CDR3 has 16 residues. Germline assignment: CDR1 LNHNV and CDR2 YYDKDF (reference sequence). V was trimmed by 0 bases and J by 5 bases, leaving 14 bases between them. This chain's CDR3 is CATSRDPAGKNNEQFF. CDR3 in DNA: TGTGCCACCAGCAGAGATCCGGCGGGGAAAAACAATGAGCAGTTCTTC.

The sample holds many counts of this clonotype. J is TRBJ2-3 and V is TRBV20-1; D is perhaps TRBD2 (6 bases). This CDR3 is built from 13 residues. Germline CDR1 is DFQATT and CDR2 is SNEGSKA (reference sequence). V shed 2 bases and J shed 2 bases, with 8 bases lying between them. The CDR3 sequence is CSARSGYTDTQYF. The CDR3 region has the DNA TGCAGTGCTAGAAGCGGGTACACAGATACGCAGTATTTT.

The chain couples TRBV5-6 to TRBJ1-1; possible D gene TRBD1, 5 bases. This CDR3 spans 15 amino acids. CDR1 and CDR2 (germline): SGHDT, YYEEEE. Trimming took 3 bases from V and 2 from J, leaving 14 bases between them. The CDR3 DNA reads TGTGCCAGCAGCTGGGGGTGGGGGGGAAACACTGAAGCTTTCTTT. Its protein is CASSWGWGGNTEAFF.

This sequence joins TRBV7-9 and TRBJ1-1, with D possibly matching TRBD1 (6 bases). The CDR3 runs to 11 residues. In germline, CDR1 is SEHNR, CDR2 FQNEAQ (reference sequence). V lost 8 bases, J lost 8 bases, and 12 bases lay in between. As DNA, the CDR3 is TGTGCCAGCCGACATGGGGGCGAAGCTTTCTTT. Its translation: CASRHGGEAFF.

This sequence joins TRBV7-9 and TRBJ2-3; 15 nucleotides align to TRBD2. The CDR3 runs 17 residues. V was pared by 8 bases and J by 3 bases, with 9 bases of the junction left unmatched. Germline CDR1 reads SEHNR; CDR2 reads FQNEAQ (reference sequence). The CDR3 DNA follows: TGTGCCAGCCGCTGGACTAGCGGGAGGGCCCCGACAGATACGCAGTATTTT. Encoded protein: CASRWTSGRAPTDTQYF. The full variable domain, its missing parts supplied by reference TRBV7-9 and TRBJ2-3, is DTGVSQNPRHKITKRGQNVTFRCDPISEHNRLYWYRQTLGQGPEFLTYFQNEAQLEKSRLLSDRFSAERPKGSFSTLEIQRTEQGDSAMYLCASRWTSGRAPTDTQYFGPGTRLTVL.

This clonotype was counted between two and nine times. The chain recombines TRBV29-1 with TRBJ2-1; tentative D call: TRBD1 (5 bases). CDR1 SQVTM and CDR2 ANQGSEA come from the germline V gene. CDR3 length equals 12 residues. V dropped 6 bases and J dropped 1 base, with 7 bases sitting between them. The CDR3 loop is CSVDRSYNEQFF. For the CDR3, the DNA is TGCAGCGTCGACAGATCCTACAATGAGCAGTTCTTC.

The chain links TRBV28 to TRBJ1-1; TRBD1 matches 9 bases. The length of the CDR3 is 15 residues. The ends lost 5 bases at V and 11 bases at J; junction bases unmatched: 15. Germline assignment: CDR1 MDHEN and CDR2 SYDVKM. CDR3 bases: TGTGCCAGCAGTCAAGTCCCGGGACAGGGTAATAGGGCTTTCTTT. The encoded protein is CASSQVPGQGNRAFF.

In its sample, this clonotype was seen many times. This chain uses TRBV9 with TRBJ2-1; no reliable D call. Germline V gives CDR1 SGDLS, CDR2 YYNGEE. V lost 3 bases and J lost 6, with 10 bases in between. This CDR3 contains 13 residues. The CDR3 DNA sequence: TGTGCCAGCAGCGGTCCAGTTGTCAATGAGCAGTTCTTC. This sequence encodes CASSGPVVNEQFF.

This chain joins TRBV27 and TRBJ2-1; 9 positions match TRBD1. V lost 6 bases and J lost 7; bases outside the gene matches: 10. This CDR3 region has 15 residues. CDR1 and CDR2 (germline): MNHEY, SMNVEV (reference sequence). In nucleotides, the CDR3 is TGTGCCAGCAGGGAGGGACAGGGTGAGGAAAATGAGCAGTTCTTC. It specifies CASREGQGEENEQFF.

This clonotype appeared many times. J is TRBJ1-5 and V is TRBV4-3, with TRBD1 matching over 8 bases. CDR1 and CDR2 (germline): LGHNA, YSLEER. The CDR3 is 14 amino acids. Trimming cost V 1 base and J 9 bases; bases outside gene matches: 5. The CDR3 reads CASSQGTGSGPQHF. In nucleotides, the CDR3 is TGCGCCAGCAGCCAAGGGACAGGGTCGGGGCCCCAGCATTTT.

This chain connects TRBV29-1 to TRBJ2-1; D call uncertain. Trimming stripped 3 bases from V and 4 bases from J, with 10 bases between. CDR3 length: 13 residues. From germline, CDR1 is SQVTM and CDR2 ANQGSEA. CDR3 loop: CSVEVTEYNEQFF. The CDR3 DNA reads TGCAGCGTTGAGGTTACAGAATACAATGAGCAGTTCTTC.

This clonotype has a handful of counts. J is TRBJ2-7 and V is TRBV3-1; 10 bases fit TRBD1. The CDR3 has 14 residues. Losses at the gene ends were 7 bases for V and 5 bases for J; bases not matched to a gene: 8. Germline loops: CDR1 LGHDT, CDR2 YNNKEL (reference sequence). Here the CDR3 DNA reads TGTGCCAGCACCCGGGGACAGGGGCATCACGAGCAGTACTTC. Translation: CASTRGQGHHEQYF.

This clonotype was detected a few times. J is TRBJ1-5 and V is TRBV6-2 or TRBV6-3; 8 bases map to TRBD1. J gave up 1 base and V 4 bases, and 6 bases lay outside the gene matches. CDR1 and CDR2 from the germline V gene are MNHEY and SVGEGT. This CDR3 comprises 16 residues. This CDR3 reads CASSSTGGKSNQPQHF. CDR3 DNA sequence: TGTGCCAGCAGTTCTACAGGGGGAAAAAGCAATCAGCCCCAGCATTTT.

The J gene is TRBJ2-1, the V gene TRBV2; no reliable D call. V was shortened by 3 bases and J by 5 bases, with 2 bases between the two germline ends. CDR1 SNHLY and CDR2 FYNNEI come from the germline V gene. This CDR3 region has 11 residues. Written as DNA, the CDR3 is TGTGCCAGCAGTGAGAACAATGAGCAGTTCTTC. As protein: CASSENNEQFF.

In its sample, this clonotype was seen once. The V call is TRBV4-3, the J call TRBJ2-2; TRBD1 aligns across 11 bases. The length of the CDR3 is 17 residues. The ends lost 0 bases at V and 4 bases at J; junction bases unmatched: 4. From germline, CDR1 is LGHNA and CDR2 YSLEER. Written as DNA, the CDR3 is TGCGCCAGCAGCCAAGATCCGGGGACAGGGGGCACCGGGGAGCTGTTTTTT. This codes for CASSQDPGTGGTGELFF.

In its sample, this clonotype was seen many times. The CDR3: CASSLLGNEQFF. In nucleotides, the CDR3 is TGTGCCAGCAGCTTGCTAGGCAATGAGCAGTTCTTC. The rearrangement uses TRBV12-3 or TRBV12-4 and TRBJ2-1; D unclear. The CDR3 loop spans 12 amino acids. V shed 6 bases and J shed 6 bases, with 9 bases lying between them.

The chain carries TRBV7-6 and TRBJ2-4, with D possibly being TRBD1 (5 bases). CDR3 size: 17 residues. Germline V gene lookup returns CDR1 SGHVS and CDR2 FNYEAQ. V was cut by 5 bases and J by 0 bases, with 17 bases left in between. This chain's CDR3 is CASSPEAAGLAKNIQYF. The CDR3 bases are TGTGCCAGCAGCCCCGAGGCGGCAGGGTTAGCCAAAAACATTCAGTACTTC. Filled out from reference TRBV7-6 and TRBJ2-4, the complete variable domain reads GAGVSQSPRYKVTKRGQDVALRCDPISGHVSLYWYRQALGQGPEFLTYFNYEAQQDKSGLPNDRFSAERPEGSISTLTIQRTEQRDSAMYRCASSPEAAGLAKNIQYFGAGTRLSVL.

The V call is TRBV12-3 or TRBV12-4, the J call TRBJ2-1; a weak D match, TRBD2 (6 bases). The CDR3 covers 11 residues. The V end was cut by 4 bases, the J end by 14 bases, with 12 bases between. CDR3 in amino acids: CASSSGVYEFF. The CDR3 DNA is TGTGCCAGCAGTTCGGGGGTCTATGAGTTCTTC.

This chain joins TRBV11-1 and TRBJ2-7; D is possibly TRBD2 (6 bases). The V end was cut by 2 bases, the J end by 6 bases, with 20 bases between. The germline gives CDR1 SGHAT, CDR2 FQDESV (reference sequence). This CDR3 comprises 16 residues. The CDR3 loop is CASSLSILAGKSEQYF. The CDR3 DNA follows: TGTGCCAGCAGCTTAAGTATACTGGCGGGAAAATCCGAGCAGTACTTC. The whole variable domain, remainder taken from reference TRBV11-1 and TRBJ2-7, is EAEVAQSPRYKITEKSQAVAFWCDPISGHATLYWYRQILGQGPELLVQFQDESVVDDSQLPKDRFSAERLKGVDSTLKIQPAELGDSAMYLCASSLSILAGKSEQYFGPGTRLTVT.

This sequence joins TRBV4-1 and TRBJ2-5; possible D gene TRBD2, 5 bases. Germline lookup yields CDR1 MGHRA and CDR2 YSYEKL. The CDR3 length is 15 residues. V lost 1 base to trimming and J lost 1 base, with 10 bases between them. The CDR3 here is CASSQADGGQETQYF. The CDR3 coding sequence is TGCGCCAGCAGCCAAGCAGACGGAGGCCAAGAGACCCAGTACTTC.

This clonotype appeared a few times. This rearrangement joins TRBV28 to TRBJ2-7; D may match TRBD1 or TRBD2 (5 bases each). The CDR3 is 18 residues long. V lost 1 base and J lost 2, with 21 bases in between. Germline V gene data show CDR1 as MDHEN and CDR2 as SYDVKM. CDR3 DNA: TGTGCCAGCAGTTTATCTAGCTCCTACCGGGACGGGACCTACGAGCAGTACTTC. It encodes CASSLSSSYRDGTYEQYF.

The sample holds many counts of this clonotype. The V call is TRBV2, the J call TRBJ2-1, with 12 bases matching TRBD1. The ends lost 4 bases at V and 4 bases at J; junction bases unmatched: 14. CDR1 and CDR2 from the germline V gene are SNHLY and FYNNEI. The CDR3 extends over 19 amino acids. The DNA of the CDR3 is TGTGCCAGCAGTGGCCCGGGACAGGGGGCCGGTTTAACGTACAATGAGCAGTTCTTC. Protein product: CASSGPGQGAGLTYNEQFF.

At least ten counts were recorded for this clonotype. The CDR3 sequence is CASSLRVHEQYF. CDR3 DNA sequence: TGTGCCAGCAGTCTTAGGGTTCACGAGCAGTACTTC. V and J are TRBV7-8 and TRBJ2-7, with D unclear. Germline V gives CDR1 SGHVS, CDR2 FQNEAQ. The V and J ends lost 6 bases and 5 bases respectively, with 11 bases between them. This CDR3 spans 12 amino acids.

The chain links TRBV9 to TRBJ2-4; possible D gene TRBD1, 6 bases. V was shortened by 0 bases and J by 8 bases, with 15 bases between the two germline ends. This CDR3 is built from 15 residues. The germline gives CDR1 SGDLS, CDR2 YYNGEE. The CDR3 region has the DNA TGTGCCAGCAGCGTAGTGGGGGCCCTCGGGGACATTCAGTACTTC. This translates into CASSVVGALGDIQYF.

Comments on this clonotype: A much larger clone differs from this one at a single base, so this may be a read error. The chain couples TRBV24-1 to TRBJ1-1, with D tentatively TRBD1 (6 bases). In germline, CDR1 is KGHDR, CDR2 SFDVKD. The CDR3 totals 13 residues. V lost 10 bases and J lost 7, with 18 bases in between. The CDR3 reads CATDTGSGNEAFF. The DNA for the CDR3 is TGTGCCACAGATACAGGGTCGGGCAATGAAGCTTTCTTT.

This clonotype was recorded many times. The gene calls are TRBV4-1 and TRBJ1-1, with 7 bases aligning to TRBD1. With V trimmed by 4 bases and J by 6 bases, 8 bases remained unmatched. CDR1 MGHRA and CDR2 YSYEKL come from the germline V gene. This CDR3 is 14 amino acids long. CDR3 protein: CASSRVTGMAEAFF. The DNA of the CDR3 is TGCGCCAGCAGCCGAGTGACAGGGATGGCTGAAGCTTTCTTT.